This paragraph reports one T cell receptor (beta chain). Data came from immunoSEQ multiplex PCR; TCRdb stores just in-frame clones and leaves some out. The sample holds roughly 130,000 clones, about nine tenths seen once. The data derive from a study of PD-1 blockade in mismatch repair-deficient tumors. Study as a whole: Patients had 11 to 13 mismatch repair-deficient cancer types and were previously treated and progressing.

V was trimmed by 1 base and J by 6 bases, leaving 6 bases between them. The germline V gene encodes CDR1 SGHVS and CDR2 FNYEAQ. The CDR3 runs 13 residues. TCR sequencing covered a few patients who responded to pembrolizumab. The clonotype originates from an adult with mismatch repair-deficient cancer. The rearrangement joins TRBV7-6 to TRBJ2-2; D is unclear. The specimen was peripheral blood, collected approximately 72 weeks after starting pembrolizumab. The CDR3 loop is CASSLGDPGELFF. CDR3 DNA: TGTGCCAGCAGCTTAGGTGATCCCGGGGAGCTGTTTTTT.